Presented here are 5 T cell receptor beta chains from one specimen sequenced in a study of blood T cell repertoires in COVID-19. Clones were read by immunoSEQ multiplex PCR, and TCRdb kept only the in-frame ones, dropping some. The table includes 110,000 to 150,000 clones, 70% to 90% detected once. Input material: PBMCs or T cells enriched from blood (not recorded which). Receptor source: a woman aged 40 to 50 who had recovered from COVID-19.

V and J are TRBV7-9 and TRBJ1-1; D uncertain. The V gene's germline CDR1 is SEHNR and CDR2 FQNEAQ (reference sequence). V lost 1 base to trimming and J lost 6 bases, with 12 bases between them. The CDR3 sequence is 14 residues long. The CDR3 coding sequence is TGTGCCAGCAGCTTAGGCGGGGTTGGATCTGAAGCTTTCTTT. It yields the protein CASSLGGVGSEAFF.

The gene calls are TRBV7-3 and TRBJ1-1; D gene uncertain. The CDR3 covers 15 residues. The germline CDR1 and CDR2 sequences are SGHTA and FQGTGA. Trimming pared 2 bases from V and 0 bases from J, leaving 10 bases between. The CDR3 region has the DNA TGTGCCAGCAGCTTAGTGGAGGAGTTGAACACTGAAGCTTTCTTT. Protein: CASSLVEELNTEAFF. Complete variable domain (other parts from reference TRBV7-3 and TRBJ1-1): GAGVSQTPSNKVTEKGKYVELRCDPISGHTALYWYRQSLGQGPEFLIYFQGTGAADDSGLPNDRFFAVRPEGSVSTLKIQRTERGDSAVYLCASSLVEELNTEAFFGQGTRLTVV.

The CDR3 nucleotides are TGTGCCAGTAGTATTCCCCTGTCGGGAGGTCGCAATGAGCAGTTCTTC. This encodes CASSIPLSGGRNEQFF. The chain recombines TRBV19 with TRBJ2-1, with TRBD2 matching 7 bases. Germline CDR1 is LNHDA and CDR2 is SQIVND (reference sequence). The CDR3 consists of 16 residues. V trimming: 3 bases; J trimming: 6 bases; junction bases outside the gene matches: 11.

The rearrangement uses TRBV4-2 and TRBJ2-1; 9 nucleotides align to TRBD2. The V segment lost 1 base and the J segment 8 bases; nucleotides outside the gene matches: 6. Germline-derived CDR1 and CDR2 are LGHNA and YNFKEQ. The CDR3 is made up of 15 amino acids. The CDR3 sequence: CASSQVVAGVDEQFF. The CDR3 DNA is TGTGCCAGCAGCCAAGTGGTAGCGGGAGTGGATGAGCAGTTCTTC.

The CDR3 DNA follows: TGCGCCAGCAGCTTCACGGGACAGCGATCCTCTGGAAACACCATATATTTT. Its translation is CASSFTGQRSSGNTIYF. J is TRBJ1-3 and V is TRBV5-1; 7 bases match TRBD1. This CDR3 comprises 17 residues. The V and J ends lost 2 bases and 0 bases, in that order; junction bases with no gene match: 8. Germline assignment: CDR1 SGHRS and CDR2 YFSETQ.